A single TCR beta chain is shown here with its context. The assay was immunoSEQ multiplex PCR, and TCRdb's table has in-frame clones only and misses some. The table includes approximately 150,000 clones, roughly 80% detected once. The source of the sample is a study of blood T cell repertoires in COVID-19. The sequencing input was PBMCs or T cells enriched from blood (not recorded which). The receptor's source is a woman aged 40 to 50 who had recovered from COVID-19.

CDR3 nucleotides: TGTGCCAGCAGCCAGGGGACAGGGTTTGGCTACACCTTC. It is translated as CASSQGTGFGYTF. This sequence joins TRBV14 and TRBJ1-2, with TRBD1 matching 9 bases. CDR1 and CDR2 from the germline V gene are SGHDN and FVKESK. Trimming took 3 bases from V and 7 from J; bases not matched to a gene: 3. The CDR3 runs 13 residues.